This section outlines one T cell receptor (beta chain) sequence together with its context. What it recognizes is unknown. V was trimmed by 8 bases and J by 6 bases, leaving 14 bases between them. This CDR3 spans 13 amino acids. Germline CDR1 and CDR2: MNHEY and SVGAGI. Repertoires were generated with immunoSEQ multiplex PCR, while TCRdb's copy carries only in-frame clones and drops some. The sample consists of roughly 180,000 clones, roughly 91% of them appearing once. The data are from a study of T cell responses to AZD1222 COVID-19 vaccine. Study-level results: Spike-specific TCRs gained breadth and depth after people received two AZD1222 doses. Nearly half of spike-specific TCRs reportedly target variant regions that are unmutated in the B.1.351 and B.1.1.7 variants. Clonal diversity was possibly underestimated, and white British individuals and females predominated among donors.

It was second doses at about 4 or about 12 weeks that were pooled. The chain is built from TRBV6-5 and TRBJ1-5, with unresolved D. The sequence came from an adult who received the AZD1222 COVID-19 vaccine. Source: peripheral blood, taken 28 days after the second AZD1222 dose. CDR3 in DNA: TGTGCCAGCCAGAGTCGTGATAGTCAGCCCCAGCATTTT. Amino acids: CASQSRDSQPQHF.